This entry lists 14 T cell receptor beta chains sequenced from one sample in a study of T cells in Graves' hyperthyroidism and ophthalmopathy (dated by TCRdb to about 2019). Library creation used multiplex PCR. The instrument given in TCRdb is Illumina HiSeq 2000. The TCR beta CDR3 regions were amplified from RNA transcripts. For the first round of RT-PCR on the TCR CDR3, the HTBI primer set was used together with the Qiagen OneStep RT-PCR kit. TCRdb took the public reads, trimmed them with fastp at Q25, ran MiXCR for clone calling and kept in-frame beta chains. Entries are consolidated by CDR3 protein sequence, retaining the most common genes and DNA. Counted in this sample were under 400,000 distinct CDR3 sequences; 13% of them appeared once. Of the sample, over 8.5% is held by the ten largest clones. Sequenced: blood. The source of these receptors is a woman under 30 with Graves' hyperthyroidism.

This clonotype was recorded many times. The DNA of the CDR3 is TGTGCCAGCAGGTCTGACAGGGCCGGAGGGGAGCAGTACTTC. Residues: CASRSDRAGGEQYF. The rearrangement links TRBV28 to TRBJ2-7; TRBD1 is a possible D gene (7 bases). This CDR3 region has 14 residues. CDR1 and CDR2 from the germline V gene are MDHEN and SYDVKM. The germline V and J ends were trimmed by 6 bases and 7 bases, with 19 bases remaining between them.

This CDR3 is CSVEGFNGAGVGSYNEQFF. CDR3 nucleotide sequence: TGCAGCGTTGAAGGCTTTAACGGTGCGGGGGTGGGGTCCTACAATGAGCAGTTCTTC. The chain combines TRBV29-1 with TRBJ2-1, with TRBD2 matching over 7 bases. Germline values: CDR1 SQVTM, CDR2 ANQGSEA. This CDR3 is 19 amino acids long. The V and J ends lost 1 base and 1 base, in that order; junction bases with no gene match: 16.

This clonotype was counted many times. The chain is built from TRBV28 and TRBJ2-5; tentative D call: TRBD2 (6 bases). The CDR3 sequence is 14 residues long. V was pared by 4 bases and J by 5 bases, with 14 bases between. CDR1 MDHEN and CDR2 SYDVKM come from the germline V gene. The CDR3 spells CASSSPGGDETQYF. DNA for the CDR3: TGTGCCAGCAGTTCCCCCGGGGGAGACGAGACCCAGTACTTC.

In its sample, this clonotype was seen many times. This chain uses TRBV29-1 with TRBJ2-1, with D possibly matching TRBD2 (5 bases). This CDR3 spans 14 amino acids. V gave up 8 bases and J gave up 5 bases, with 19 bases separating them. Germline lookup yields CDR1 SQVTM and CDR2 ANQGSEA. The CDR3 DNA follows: TGCAGCCACGGTTCGGCTAGCCAAAACAATGAGCAGTTCTTC. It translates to CSHGSASQNNEQFF.

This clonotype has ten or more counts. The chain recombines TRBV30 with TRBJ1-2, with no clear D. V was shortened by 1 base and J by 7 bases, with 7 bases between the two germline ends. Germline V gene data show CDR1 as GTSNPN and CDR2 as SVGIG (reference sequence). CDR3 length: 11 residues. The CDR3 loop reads CAWSGAIGYTF. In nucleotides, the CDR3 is TGTGCCTGGAGTGGGGCAATTGGCTACACCTTC.

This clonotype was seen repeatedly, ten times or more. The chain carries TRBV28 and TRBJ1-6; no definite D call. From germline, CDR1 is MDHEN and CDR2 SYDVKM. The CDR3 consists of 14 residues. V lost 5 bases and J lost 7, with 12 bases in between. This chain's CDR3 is CASSPGKENSPLHF. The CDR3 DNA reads TGTGCCAGCAGTCCCGGGAAGGAAAATTCACCCCTCCACTTT.

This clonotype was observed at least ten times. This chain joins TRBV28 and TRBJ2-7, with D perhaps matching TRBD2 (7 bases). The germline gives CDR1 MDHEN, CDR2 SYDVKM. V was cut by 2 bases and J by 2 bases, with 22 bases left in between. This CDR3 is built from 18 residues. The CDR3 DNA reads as TGTGCCAGCAGTTTACGGGGGGCTGGGAGGAGGGGCCCCTACGAGCAGTACTTC. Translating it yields CASSLRGAGRRGPYEQYF.

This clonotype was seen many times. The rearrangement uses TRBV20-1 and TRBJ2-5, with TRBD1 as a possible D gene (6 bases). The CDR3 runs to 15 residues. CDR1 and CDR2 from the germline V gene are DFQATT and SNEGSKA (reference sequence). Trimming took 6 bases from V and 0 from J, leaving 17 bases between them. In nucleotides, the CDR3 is TGCAGTGCAAAGGACGTCCAGGGGAACCAAGAGACCCAGTACTTC. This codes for CSAKDVQGNQETQYF.

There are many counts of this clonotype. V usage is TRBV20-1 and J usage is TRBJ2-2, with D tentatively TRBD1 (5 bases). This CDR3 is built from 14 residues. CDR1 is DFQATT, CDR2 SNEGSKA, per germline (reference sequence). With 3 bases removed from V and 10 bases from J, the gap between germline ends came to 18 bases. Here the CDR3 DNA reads TGCAGTGCTAGGCCGGACATGCTGAGTACGGAGCTGTTTTTT. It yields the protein CSARPDMLSTELFF.

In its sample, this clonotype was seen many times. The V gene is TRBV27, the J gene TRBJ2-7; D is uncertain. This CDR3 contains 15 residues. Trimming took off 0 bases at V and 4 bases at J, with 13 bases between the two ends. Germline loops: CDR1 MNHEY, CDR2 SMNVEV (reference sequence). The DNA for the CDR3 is TGTGCCAGCAGTTTATCGGCCCCAAACCTATACGAGCAGTACTTC. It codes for CASSLSAPNLYEQYF.

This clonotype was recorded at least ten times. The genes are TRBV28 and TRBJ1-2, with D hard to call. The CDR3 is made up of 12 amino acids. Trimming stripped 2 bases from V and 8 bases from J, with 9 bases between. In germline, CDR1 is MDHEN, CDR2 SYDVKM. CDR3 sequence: CASSLGSWGYTF. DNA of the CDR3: TGTGCCAGCAGTTTAGGCAGCTGGGGCTACACCTTC.

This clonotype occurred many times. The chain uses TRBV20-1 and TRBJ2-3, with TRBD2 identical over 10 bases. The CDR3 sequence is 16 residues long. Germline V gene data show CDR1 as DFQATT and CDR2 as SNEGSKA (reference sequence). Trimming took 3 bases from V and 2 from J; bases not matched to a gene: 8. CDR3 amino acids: CSARGRTSGYTDTQYF. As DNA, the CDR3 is TGCAGTGCTAGGGGGAGGACTAGCGGATACACAGATACGCAGTATTTT.

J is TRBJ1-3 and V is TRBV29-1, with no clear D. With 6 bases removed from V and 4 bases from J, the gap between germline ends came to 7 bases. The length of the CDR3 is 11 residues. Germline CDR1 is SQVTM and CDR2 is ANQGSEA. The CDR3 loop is CSVVKGNTIYF. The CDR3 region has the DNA TGCAGCGTAGTAAAGGGAAACACCATATATTTT.

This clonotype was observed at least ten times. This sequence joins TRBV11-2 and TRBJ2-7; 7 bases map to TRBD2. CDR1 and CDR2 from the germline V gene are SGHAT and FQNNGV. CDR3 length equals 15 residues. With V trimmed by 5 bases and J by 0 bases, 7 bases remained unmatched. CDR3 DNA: TGTGCCAGCAGCGCGGGACTACGTAGCTCCTACGAGCAGTACTTC. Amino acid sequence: CASSAGLRSSYEQYF.